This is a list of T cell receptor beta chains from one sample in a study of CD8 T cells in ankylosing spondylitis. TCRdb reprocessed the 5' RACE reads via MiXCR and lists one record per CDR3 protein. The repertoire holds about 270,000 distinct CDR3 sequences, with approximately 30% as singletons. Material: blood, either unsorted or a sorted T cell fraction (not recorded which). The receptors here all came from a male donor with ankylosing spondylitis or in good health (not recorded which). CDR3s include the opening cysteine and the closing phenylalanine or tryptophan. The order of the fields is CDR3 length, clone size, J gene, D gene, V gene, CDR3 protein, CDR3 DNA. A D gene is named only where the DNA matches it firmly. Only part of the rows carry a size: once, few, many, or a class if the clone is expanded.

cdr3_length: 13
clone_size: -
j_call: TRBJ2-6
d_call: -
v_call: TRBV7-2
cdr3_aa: CASSLGGANVLTF
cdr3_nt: TGTGCCAGCAGCTTGGGTGGGGCCAACGTCCTGACTTTC

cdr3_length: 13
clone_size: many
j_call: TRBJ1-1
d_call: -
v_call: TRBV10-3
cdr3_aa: CAIRDGLNTEAFF
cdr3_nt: TGTGCCATCAGGGACGGGCTGAACACTGAAGCTTTCTTT

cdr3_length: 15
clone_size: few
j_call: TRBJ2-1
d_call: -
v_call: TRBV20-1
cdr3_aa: CSARDPKQGGDEQFF
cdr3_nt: TGCAGTGCTAGAGATCCGAAACAGGGTGGGGATGAGCAGTTCTTC

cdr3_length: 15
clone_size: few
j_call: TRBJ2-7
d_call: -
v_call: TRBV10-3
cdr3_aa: CAIRTQNRGSYEQYF
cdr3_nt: TGTGCCATCAGGACACAAAACCGGGGGAGCTACGAGCAGTACTTC

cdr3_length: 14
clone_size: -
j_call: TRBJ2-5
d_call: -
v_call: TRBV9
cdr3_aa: CASSVSGTEETQYF
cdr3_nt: TGTGCCAGCAGCGTAAGCGGCACGGAAGAGACCCAGTACTTC

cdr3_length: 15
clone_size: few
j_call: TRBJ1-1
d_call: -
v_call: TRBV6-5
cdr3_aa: CASSYRPTMNTEAFF
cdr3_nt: TGTGCCAGCAGTTACAGGCCCACCATGAACACTGAAGCTTTCTTT

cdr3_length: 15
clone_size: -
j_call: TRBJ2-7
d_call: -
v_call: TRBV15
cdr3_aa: CATSPPGGGGYEQYF
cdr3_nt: TGTGCCACCAGCCCGCCGGGGGGCGGGGGTTACGAGCAGTACTTC

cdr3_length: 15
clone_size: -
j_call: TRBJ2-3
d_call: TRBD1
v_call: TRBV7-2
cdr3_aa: CASSLQTGLGDTQYF
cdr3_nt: TGTGCCAGCAGCCTCCAGACAGGGCTAGGGGATACGCAGTATTTT

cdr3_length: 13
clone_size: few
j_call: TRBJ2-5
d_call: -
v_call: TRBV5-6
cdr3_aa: CASRIQTSETQYF
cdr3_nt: TGTGCCAGCAGAATACAGACTTCGGAGACCCAGTACTTC

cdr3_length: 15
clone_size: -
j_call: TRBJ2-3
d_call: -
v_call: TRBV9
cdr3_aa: CASSVAGARTDTQYF
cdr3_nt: TGTGCCAGCAGCGTAGCGGGGGCGCGTACAGATACGCAGTATTTT

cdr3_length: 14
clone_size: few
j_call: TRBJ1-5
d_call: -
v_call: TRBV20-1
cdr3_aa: CSAISGTTDQPQHF
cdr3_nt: TGCAGTGCTATCTCGGGCACCACCGATCAGCCCCAGCATTTT

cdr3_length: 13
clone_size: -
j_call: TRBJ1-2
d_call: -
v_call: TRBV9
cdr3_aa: CASRHGRAGGYTF
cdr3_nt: TGTGCCAGCAGGCACGGGAGGGCAGGTGGCTACACCTTC

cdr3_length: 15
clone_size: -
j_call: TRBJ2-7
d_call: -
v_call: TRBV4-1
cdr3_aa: CASSPAGALSYEQYF
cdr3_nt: TGCGCCAGCAGCCCGGCAGGGGCCCTCTCCTACGAGCAGTACTTC

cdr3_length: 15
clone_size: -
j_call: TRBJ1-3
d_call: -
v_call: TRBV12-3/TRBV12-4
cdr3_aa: CASSLDGRTGNTIYF
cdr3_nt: TGTGCCAGCAGTTTAGATGGGAGGACTGGAAACACCATATATTTT

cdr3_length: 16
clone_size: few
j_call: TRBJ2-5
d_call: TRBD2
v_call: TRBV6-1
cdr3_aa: CASTTGRAGGGETQYF
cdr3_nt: TGTGCCAGCACCACGGGCCGAGCGGGGGGTGGAGAGACCCAGTACTTC

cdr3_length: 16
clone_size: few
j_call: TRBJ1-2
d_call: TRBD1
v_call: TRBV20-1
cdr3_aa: CSARLPPNGTDYGYTF
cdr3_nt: TGCAGTGCTAGACTCCCTCCCAACGGGACAGACTATGGCTACACCTTC

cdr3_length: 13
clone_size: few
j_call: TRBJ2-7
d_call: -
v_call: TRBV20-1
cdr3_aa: CSARRGTGPEQYF
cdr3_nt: TGCAGTGCCAGGAGAGGAACAGGGCCCGAGCAGTACTTC

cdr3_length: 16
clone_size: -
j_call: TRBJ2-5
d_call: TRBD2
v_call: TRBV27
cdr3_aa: CASSLTSGGPPETQYF
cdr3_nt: TGTGCCAGCAGTTTAACTAGCGGGGGGCCCCCAGAGACCCAGTACTTC

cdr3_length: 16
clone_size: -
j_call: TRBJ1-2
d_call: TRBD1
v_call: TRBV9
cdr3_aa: CASSVDPGQSIYGYTF
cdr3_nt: TGTGCCAGCAGCGTAGACCCGGGACAGTCAATATATGGCTACACCTTC

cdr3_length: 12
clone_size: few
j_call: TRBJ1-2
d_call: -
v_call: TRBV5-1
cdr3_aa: CASSPGHGGYTF
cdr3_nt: TGCGCCAGCAGCCCGGGACACGGAGGCTACACCTTC

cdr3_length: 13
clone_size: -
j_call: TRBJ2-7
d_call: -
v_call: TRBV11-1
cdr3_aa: CASSPHYLYEQYF
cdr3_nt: TGTGCCAGCAGCCCCCACTACCTTTACGAGCAGTACTTC

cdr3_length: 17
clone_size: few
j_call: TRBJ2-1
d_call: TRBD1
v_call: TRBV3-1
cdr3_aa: CASSQQISTGPYNEQFF
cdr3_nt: TGTGCCAGCAGCCAACAAATCTCGACAGGGCCCTACAATGAGCAGTTCTTC

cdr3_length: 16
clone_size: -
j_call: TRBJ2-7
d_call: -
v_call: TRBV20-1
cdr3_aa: CSARGRSRGDPYEQYF
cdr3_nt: TGCAGTGCTAGAGGCCGTTCCCGAGGGGACCCCTACGAGCAGTACTTC

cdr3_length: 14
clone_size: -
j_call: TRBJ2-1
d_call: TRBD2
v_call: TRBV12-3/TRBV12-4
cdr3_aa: CASSSRTSRNEQFF
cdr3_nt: TGTGCCAGCAGTTCCCGGACTAGTAGGAATGAGCAGTTCTTC

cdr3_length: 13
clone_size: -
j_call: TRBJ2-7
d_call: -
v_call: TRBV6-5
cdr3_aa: CASSYSDSYEQYF
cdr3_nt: TGTGCCAGCAGTTACTCAGACAGCTACGAGCAGTACTTC

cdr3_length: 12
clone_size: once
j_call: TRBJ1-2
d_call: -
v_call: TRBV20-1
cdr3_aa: CSANKANYGYTF
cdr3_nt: TGCAGTGCTAATAAAGCTAACTATGGCTACACCTTC

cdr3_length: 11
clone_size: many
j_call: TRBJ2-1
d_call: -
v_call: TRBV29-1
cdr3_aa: CSVEGHRGQFF
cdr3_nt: TGCAGCGTTGAAGGACATAGGGGGCAGTTCTTC

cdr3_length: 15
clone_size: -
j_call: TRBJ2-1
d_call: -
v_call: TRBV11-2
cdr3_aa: CASLGLTSSYNEQFF
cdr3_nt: TGTGCCAGCCTGGGACTGACGAGCTCCTACAATGAGCAGTTCTTC

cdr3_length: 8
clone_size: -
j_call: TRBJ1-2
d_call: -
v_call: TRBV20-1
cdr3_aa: CSANSYTF
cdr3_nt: TGCAGTGCCAACAGCTACACCTTC

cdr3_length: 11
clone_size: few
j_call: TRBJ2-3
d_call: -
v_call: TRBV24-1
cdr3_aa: CATRSGGAQYF
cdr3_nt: TGTGCCACCAGGTCCGGGGGTGCGCAGTATTTT

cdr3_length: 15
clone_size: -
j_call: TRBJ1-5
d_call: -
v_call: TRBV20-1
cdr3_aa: CSARGAGNSNQPQHF
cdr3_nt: TGCAGTGCTAGGGGGGCAGGCAATAGCAATCAGCCCCAGCATTTT

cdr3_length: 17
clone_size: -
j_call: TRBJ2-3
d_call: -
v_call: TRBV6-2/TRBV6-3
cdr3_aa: CASSRPPAGVSTDTQYF
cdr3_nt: TGTGCCAGCAGTCGCCCTCCCGCAGGGGTAAGCACAGATACGCAGTATTTT

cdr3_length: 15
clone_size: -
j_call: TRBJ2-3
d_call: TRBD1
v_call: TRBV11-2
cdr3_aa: CASSLGDRWTDTQYF
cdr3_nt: TGTGCCAGCAGCTTGGGGGACAGGTGGACAGATACGCAGTATTTT

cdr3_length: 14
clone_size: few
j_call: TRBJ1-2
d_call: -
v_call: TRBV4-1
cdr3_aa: CASSRTLTSYGYTF
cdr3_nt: TGCGCCAGCAGCCGGACTCTGACAAGCTATGGCTACACCTTC

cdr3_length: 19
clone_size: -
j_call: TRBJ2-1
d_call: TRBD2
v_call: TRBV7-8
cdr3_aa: CASSLGVGGSSGGYNEQFF
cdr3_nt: TGTGCCAGCAGCTTAGGGGTCGGGGGGTCTAGCGGGGGGTACAATGAGCAGTTCTTC

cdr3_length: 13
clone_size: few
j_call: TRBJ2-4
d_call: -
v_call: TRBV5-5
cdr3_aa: CASSPGQTYIQYF
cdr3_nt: TGTGCCAGCAGCCCAGGACAGACCTACATTCAGTACTTC

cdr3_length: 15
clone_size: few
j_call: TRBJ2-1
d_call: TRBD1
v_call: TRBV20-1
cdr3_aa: CSARPGTGRFNEQFF
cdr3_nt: TGCAGTGCTAGGCCCGGGACAGGGAGATTCAATGAGCAGTTCTTC

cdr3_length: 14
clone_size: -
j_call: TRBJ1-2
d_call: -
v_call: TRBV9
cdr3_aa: CASSLQDSFYGYTF
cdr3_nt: TGTGCCAGCAGCCTCCAGGACAGTTTCTATGGCTACACCTTC

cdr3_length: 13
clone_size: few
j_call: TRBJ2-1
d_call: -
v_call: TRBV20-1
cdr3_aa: CSARDLNKIEQFF
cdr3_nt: TGCAGTGCTAGAGATCTAAACAAAATTGAGCAGTTCTTC

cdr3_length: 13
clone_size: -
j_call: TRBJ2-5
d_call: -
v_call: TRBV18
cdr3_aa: CASSQVAAETQYF
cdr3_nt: TGTGCCAGCTCCCAGGTCGCCGCGGAGACCCAGTACTTC

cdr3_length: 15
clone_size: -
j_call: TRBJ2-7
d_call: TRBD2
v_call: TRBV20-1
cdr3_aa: CSAFLAGGFTYEQYF
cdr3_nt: TGCAGTGCTTTCCTAGCGGGGGGGTTTACCTACGAGCAGTACTTC

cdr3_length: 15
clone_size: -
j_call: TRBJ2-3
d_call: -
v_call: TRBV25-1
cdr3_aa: CASRDAAGSTDTQYF
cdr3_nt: TGTGCCAGCAGAGACGCGGCGGGGAGCACAGATACGCAGTATTTT

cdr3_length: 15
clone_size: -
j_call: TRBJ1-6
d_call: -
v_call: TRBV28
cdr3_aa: CASSLWRGANSPLHF
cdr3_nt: TGTGCCAGCAGTTTATGGCGGGGGGCTAATTCACCCCTCCACTTT

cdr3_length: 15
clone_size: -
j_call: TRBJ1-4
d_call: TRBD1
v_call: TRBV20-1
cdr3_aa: CSARSGAGGGEKLFF
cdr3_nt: TGCAGTGCTAGAAGTGGAGCAGGGGGGGGGGAAAAACTGTTTTTT

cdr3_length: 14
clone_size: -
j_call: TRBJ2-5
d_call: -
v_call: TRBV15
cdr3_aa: CATSKNRVGETQYF
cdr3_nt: TGTGCCACCAGCAAGAACAGGGTGGGGGAGACCCAGTACTTC

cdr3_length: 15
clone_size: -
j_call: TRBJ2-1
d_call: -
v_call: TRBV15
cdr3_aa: CATSTDSSSYNEQFF
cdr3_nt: TGTGCCACCAGCACTGACAGCTCCTCCTACAATGAGCAGTTCTTC

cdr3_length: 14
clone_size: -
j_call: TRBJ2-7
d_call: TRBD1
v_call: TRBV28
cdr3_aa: CASSLGGQGFEQYF
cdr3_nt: TGTGCCAGCAGTTTGGGGGGACAGGGGTTCGAGCAGTACTTC

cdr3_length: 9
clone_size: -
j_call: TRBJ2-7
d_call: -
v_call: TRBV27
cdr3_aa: CASTYEQYF
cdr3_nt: TGTGCCAGCACTTACGAGCAGTACTTC